This is a list of T cell receptor beta chains from one sample in a study of shared clonotypes between healthy human individuals. The assay was immunoSEQ multiplex PCR, and TCRdb's table has in-frame clones only and misses some. The top ten clones hold around 0.47% of a sample with about 1.5 million clones, under 99% of them seen once. Material for sequencing was naive CD4+ T cells sorted from blood. These receptors all come from a man younger than 40 in good health. The CDR3 runs from the conserved cysteine through the conserved F or W. A D gene is named only where the DNA matches it firmly. Rows may omit the clone size; those that give it use once, few, many or a size class.

TRBJ2-2 TRBD1 TRBV27 once TGTGCCAGCAAGTGGGACAGAACGAACACCGGGGAGCTGTTTTTT CASKWDRTNTGELFF
TRBJ2-7 NA TRBV2 NA TGTGCCAGCAGTGAAGGTCGGCGGCCCTCCTACGAGCAGTACTTC CASSEGRRPSYEQYF
TRBJ2-7 TRBD2 TRBV7-3 NA TGTGCCAGCAGCTTAGCCGGGGGACTAGGGTACGAGCAGTACTTC CASSLAGGLGYEQYF
TRBJ2-7 NA TRBV19 NA TGTGCCAGTAGTATAGGCACTAGGGTCGAGCAGTACTTC CASSIGTRVEQYF
TRBJ2-5 NA TRBV7-6 NA TGTGCCAGCAGCCCAGGGACCCAAGAGACCCAGTACTTC CASSPGTQETQYF
TRBJ2-1 TRBD1 TRBV19 NA TGTGCCAGTAGTGCACAGGGGGCCGGGCGGGACTCGAGCTCCTACAATGAGCAGTTCTTC CASSAQGAGRDSSSYNEQFF
TRBJ2-3 TRBD2 TRBV4-1 NA TGCGCCAGCAGCCAGGGACTAGCGGGAACAGATACGCAGTATTTT CASSQGLAGTDTQYF
TRBJ1-5 TRBD1 TRBV5-6 NA TGTGCCAGCAGCCCCGGGACAGGGGAGTTGTCGCAGCCCCAGCATTTT CASSPGTGELSQPQHF
TRBJ1-5 NA TRBV15 NA TGTGCCACCAGCAGACAACTGGGGGGTGGACCCGGGCAGCCCCAGCATTTT CATSRQLGGGPGQPQHF
TRBJ2-3 TRBD2 TRBV5-1 NA TGCGCCAGCAGCTCCCATAGGGGGCTAGCGGGAGTGGTGGATACGCAGTATTTT CASSSHRGLAGVVDTQYF
TRBJ2-7 TRBD1 TRBV7-3 NA TGTGCCAGCAGCTTAAAAGTCGGGACAGGGTTCGAGCAGTACTTC CASSLKVGTGFEQYF
TRBJ2-7 TRBD1 TRBV10-2 NA TGCGCCAGCAGGGAAACAGGGGGCTACGAGCAGTACTTC CASRETGGYEQYF
TRBJ2-7 TRBD2 TRBV14 NA TGTGCCAGCAGCCAAGGGACTAGCGGGAGAGCTTACGAGCAGTACTTC CASSQGTSGRAYEQYF
TRBJ1-5 TRBD1 TRBV7-6 NA TGTGCCAGCAGCTCCACAGGGGGTCGCCAGCCCCAGCATTTT CASSSTGGRQPQHF
TRBJ2-7 NA TRBV5-4 NA TGTGCCAGCAGCTTAGACCCTAACGAGCAGTACTTC CASSLDPNEQYF